The 26 T cell receptor beta chains presented below share a single source sample, sequenced in a study of T cell changes during pregnancy in multiple sclerosis. Libraries were prepared by immunoSEQ multiplex PCR; TCRdb keeps only in-frame clonotypes and omits some of them. This sample carries some 57,000 clones, around 90% of them seen once, and the ten largest clones take about 0.49%. The sequencing used CD4+ T cells from peripheral blood mononuclear cells, collected after pregnancy. The source is a female donor in good health, enrolled as a control in a pregnancy study.

The count of this clone is one. J is TRBJ2-2 and V is TRBV9; perhaps TRBD2 as D (6 bases). V was pared by 3 bases and J by 1 base, with 10 bases between. The CDR3 spans 15 residues. Germline CDR1 is SGDLS and CDR2 is YYNGEE. This CDR3 is CASSETRVNTGELFF. The CDR3 nucleotides are TGTGCCAGCAGCGAGACTAGGGTGAACACCGGGGAGCTGTTTTTT.

This chain joins TRBV7-8 and TRBJ2-3; no definite D call. This CDR3 is built from 13 residues. CDR1 is SGHVS and CDR2 is FQNEAQ in the germline V gene. The V gene lost 1 base and the J gene lost 4 bases, with 6 bases spanning the gap. Written as DNA, the CDR3 is TGTGCCAGCAGCTTAGTGCGCGCAGATACGCAGTATTTT. Residues: CASSLVRADTQYF.

This sequence joins TRBV4-3 and TRBJ2-3, with 11 nucleotides matching TRBD2. The V and J ends lost 4 bases and 3 bases, in that order; junction bases with no gene match: 3. CDR1 is LGHNA, CDR2 YSLEER, per germline. The CDR3 has 15 amino acids. The CDR3 DNA sequence: TGCGCCAGCAGCCCGGGACTAGCGGAGACAGATACGCAGTATTTT. Translating it yields CASSPGLAETDTQYF.

V is TRBV7-9 and J is TRBJ1-2; a possible D gene is TRBD1 (6 bases). Trimming cost V 2 bases and J 6 bases, with 13 bases left between them. CDR3 size: 14 residues. From germline, CDR1 is SEHNR and CDR2 FQNEAQ (reference sequence). The CDR3 loop is CASSLPGVYHGYTF. The CDR3 DNA reads TGTGCCAGCAGCTTACCAGGGGTTTACCATGGCTACACCTTC.

V usage is TRBV18 and J usage is TRBJ2-3, with unresolved D. Germline lookup yields CDR1 KGHSH and CDR2 LQKENI. The CDR3 loop spans 13 amino acids. The V gene lost 1 base and the J gene lost 6 bases, with 8 bases spanning the gap. The CDR3 spells CASSPLPEDTQYF. The CDR3 nucleotides are TGTGCCAGCTCACCACTCCCGGAGGATACGCAGTATTTT.

This clone was counted a single time. The rearrangement joins TRBV19 to TRBJ1-4; no clear D gene. CDR1 is LNHDA, CDR2 SQIVND, per germline (reference sequence). This CDR3 contains 15 residues. V lost 3 bases to trimming and J lost 5 bases, with 13 bases between them. The CDR3 reads CASSIGVGGNEKLFF. The CDR3 nucleotides are TGTGCCAGTAGTATCGGGGTCGGCGGGAATGAAAAACTGTTTTTT.

V and J are TRBV4-3 and TRBJ2-1; 7 bases align to TRBD2. Trimming took 0 bases from V and 13 from J; bases not matched to a gene: 9. The germline V gene encodes CDR1 LGHNA and CDR2 YSLEER. The CDR3 is made up of 14 amino acids. The CDR3 is CASSQEVRTSIQFF. The CDR3, as DNA: TGCGCCAGCAGCCAAGAAGTAAGGACTAGTATTCAGTTCTTC.

This clone has only one observation. This chain links TRBV5-1 with TRBJ2-7, with 12 bases fitting TRBD2. Per germline, CDR1 SGHRS and CDR2 YFSETQ. With 0 bases clipped from V and 3 bases from J, the junction kept 10 bases outside the gene matches. The CDR3 extends over 18 amino acids. CDR3 loop: CASSLVASGGAFYYEQYF. CDR3 nucleotides: TGCGCCAGCAGCTTGGTGGCTAGCGGGGGGGCCTTTTACTACGAGCAGTACTTC. The full variable domain, its missing parts supplied by reference TRBV5-1 and TRBJ2-7, is KAGVTQTPRYLIKTRGQQVTLSCSPISGHRSVSWYQQTPGQGLQFLFEYFSETQRNKGNFPGRFSGRQFSNSRSEMNVSTLELGDSALYLCASSLVASGGAFYYEQYFGPGTRLTVT.

V is TRBV4-3 and J is TRBJ1-5, with D uncertain. V lost 0 bases and J lost 3, with 15 bases in between. Per germline, CDR1 LGHNA and CDR2 YSLEER. The CDR3 has 17 residues. CDR3 nucleotide sequence: TGCGCCAGCAGCCAAGAGTGGCAGGCATCTTTCAATCAGCCCCAGCATTTT. It codes for CASSQEWQASFNQPQHF.

This rearrangement joins TRBV5-1 to TRBJ2-1; D is possibly TRBD2 (6 bases). CDR1 and CDR2 from the germline V gene are SGHRS and YFSETQ. V was clipped by 5 bases and J by 6 bases, with 15 bases between them. The CDR3 spans 14 residues. CDR3 residues: CASSPSVGGNEQFF. DNA of the CDR3: TGCGCCAGCAGTCCAAGCGTGGGGGGCAATGAGCAGTTCTTC.

The chain links TRBV18 to TRBJ1-2; 7 nucleotides line up with TRBD1. The germline gives CDR1 KGHSH, CDR2 LQKENI. The CDR3 is made up of 12 amino acids. The J segment lost 7 bases and the V segment lost 6 bases, leaving 5 bases of the junction unmatched. The CDR3 DNA reads TGTGCCAGCTCCCCAAACAGGGGTGGCTACACCTTC. Residues: CASSPNRGGYTF.

This clone was picked up one time. The chain uses TRBV4-2 and TRBJ1-4; D is perhaps TRBD1 (5 bases). Germline CDR1 and CDR2: LGHNA and YNFKEQ. This CDR3 comprises 15 residues. V lost 0 bases, J lost 7 bases, and 12 bases lay in between. DNA for the CDR3: TGTGCCAGCAGCCAAGATCGGGCAGGGTTTGAAAAACTGTTTTTT. As protein: CASSQDRAGFEKLFF.

The V and J genes are TRBV2 and TRBJ1-6; TRBD1 aligns across 7 bases. The CDR3 consists of 16 residues. Germline CDR1 and CDR2: SNHLY and FYNNEI. The trim removed 1 base at V and 6 bases at J, leaving 6 bases unmatched. The CDR3 sequence: CASSEGKAGGNSPLHF. The CDR3 region has the DNA TGTGCCAGCAGTGAAGGGAAGGCAGGGGGTAATTCACCCCTCCACTTT.

The chain links TRBV4-2 to TRBJ2-3; D ambiguous. Germline CDR1 reads LGHNA; CDR2 reads YNFKEQ. There are 17 residues in the CDR3. Trimming pared 4 bases from V and 0 bases from J, leaving 17 bases between. The CDR3 sequence: CASSPRPQSFSTDTQYF. CDR3 DNA sequence: TGTGCCAGCAGCCCCCGTCCCCAAAGCTTCAGCACAGATACGCAGTATTTT.

V usage is TRBV6-5 and J usage is TRBJ1-5; D is perhaps TRBD1 (5 bases). The CDR3 sequence is 15 residues long. V was shortened by 0 bases and J by 7 bases, with 13 bases between the two germline ends. Germline V CDR1 and CDR2: MNHEY, SVGAGI. The CDR3, as DNA: TGTGCCAGCAGTTACTCTTCAGGGAACGGACAGCCCCAGCATTTT. Its translation: CASSYSSGNGQPQHF.

The gene calls are TRBV6-4 and TRBJ2-3; 7 bases are a match to TRBD2. In germline, CDR1 is MRHNA, CDR2 SNTAGT. The CDR3 has 15 amino acids. The ends lost 5 bases at V and 1 base at J; junction bases unmatched: 6. In nucleotides, the CDR3 is TGTGCCAGCAGTTTGGAGGCGGGGGGCACAGATACGCAGTATTTT. It specifies CASSLEAGGTDTQYF.

The chain links TRBV9 to TRBJ1-2; a possible D gene is TRBD1 (5 bases). Per germline, CDR1 SGDLS and CDR2 YYNGEE. V lost 0 bases to trimming and J lost 4 bases, with 10 bases between them. This CDR3 has 14 residues. The CDR3 region is CASSVETGFYGYTF. Written as DNA, the CDR3 is TGTGCCAGCAGCGTAGAAACAGGATTCTATGGCTACACCTTC.

The chain uses TRBV10-3 and TRBJ2-1; 8 bases align to TRBD1. Trimming at V came to 11 bases and at J to 5 bases, leaving 8 bases not matched to a gene. Per germline, CDR1 ENHRY and CDR2 SYGVKD. This CDR3 is 13 amino acids long. The CDR3 DNA is TGTGCCGCTCGGGAGACAGGGGACAATGAGCAGTTCTTC. Translating gives CAARETGDNEQFF.

V is TRBV9 and J is TRBJ2-2; 10 nucleotides match TRBD2. Trimming removed 0 bases from V and 5 bases from J; junction bases left unmatched: 7. Per germline, CDR1 SGDLS and CDR2 YYNGEE. CDR3 length: 17 residues. The CDR3 region is CASSVEAGGAETGELFF. As DNA, the CDR3 is TGTGCCAGCAGCGTAGAAGCGGGGGGGGCCGAAACCGGGGAGCTGTTTTTT.

The chain has TRBV6-5 and TRBJ1-1, with D hard to call. Germline V gene data show CDR1 as MNHEY and CDR2 as SVGAGI. V gave up 6 bases and J gave up 0 bases, with 8 bases separating them. There are 13 residues in the CDR3. The CDR3 region is CASSPLMNTEAFF. The CDR3 DNA sequence: TGTGCCAGCAGCCCCTTAATGAACACTGAAGCTTTCTTT.

The V call is TRBV27, the J call TRBJ1-2, with 7 bases that match TRBD1. The germline gives CDR1 MNHEY, CDR2 SMNVEV (reference sequence). This CDR3 region has 16 residues. V lost 6 bases, J lost 0 bases, and 10 bases stayed unmatched. In DNA form, the CDR3 reads TGTGCCAGCAGCCCGCAAAAGGGGGCGGCTAACTATGGCTACACCTTC. Protein: CASSPQKGAANYGYTF.

The chain carries TRBV15 and TRBJ1-4; no reliable D call. CDR1 LNHNV and CDR2 YYDKDF come from the germline V gene (reference sequence). The CDR3 spans 16 residues. Trimming pared 3 bases from V and 2 bases from J, leaving 13 bases between. CDR3 bases: TGTGCCACCAGCAGGGCCTACGGGGAGACTAATGAAAAACTGTTTTTT. It translates to CATSRAYGETNEKLFF.

The chain is built from TRBV6-4 and TRBJ2-6; 9 bases map to TRBD1. This CDR3 has 15 amino acids. Trimming cost V 6 bases and J 4 bases; bases outside gene matches: 4. The germline V gene has CDR1 MRHNA and CDR2 SNTAGT. In DNA, the CDR3 is TGTGCCAGCAGCCGGGACAGGGACGGGGCCAACGTCCTGACTTTC. Encoded protein: CASSRDRDGANVLTF.

The chain carries TRBV6-5 and TRBJ2-5, with TRBD2 identical over 8 bases. Looked up from germline, CDR1 is MNHEY and CDR2 is SVGAGI. The CDR3 totals 14 residues. V lost 4 bases, J lost 3 bases, and 4 bases stayed unmatched. This CDR3 reads CASSSRAGEETQYF. CDR3 DNA sequence: TGTGCCAGCAGTTCGAGAGCGGGGGAAGAGACCCAGTACTTC.

The chain employs TRBV6-5 and TRBJ1-2; 10 nucleotides line up with TRBD1. The CDR3 has 13 amino acids. Trimming removed 5 bases from V and 6 bases from J; junction bases left unmatched: 3. The germline V gene encodes CDR1 MNHEY and CDR2 SVGAGI. CDR3 DNA sequence: TGTGCCAGCAGTCGACAGGGGGCGGATGGCTACACCTTC. Protein: CASSRQGADGYTF.

The gene calls are TRBV2 and TRBJ2-5; D perhaps matches TRBD2 (7 bases). V shed 8 bases and J shed 5 bases, with 18 bases lying between them. The CDR3 has 14 amino acids. Germline lookup yields CDR1 SNHLY and CDR2 FYNNEI. Here the CDR3 DNA reads TGTGCCAGCCGATGGGGGGGCCCCCAGGAGACCCAGTACTTC. Translated: CASRWGGPQETQYF.